The text below deals with one TCR beta chain. The antigen remains undetermined. These data come from a study of post-analysis software for immune sequencing data. Libraries were made from TCR beta cDNA, and they carried unique molecular identifiers. Out of roughly 0.85 to 10 million T cells, roughly 0.5 million cDNA molecules were generated. In TCRdb, the PCR reads were re-called with MiXCR into one record per CDR3 protein. The table records fewer than 850,000 distinct CDR3 sequences, around 45% of them present only once. General study results and limits: Multiple sclerosis patients showed significantly lower normalized Chao1 diversity than controls did. Patients showed TRBV5-6, TRBV5-1 and TRBV20-1 among about five TRBV segments more frequent than in controls.

This CDR3 spans 15 amino acids. Germline loops: CDR1 SEHNR, CDR2 FQNEAQ (reference sequence). V dropped 8 bases and J dropped 1 base, with 18 bases sitting between them. Sequenced input: blood. This sequence originates from a girl between 5 and 17 years old with multiple sclerosis. This sequence joins TRBV7-9 and TRBJ2-7; tentatively, D is TRBD1 (5 bases). As DNA, the CDR3 is TGTGCCAGCCGTAAGGGGTCAGGTCCGTCCTACGAGCAGTACTTC. This encodes CASRKGSGPSYEQYF.